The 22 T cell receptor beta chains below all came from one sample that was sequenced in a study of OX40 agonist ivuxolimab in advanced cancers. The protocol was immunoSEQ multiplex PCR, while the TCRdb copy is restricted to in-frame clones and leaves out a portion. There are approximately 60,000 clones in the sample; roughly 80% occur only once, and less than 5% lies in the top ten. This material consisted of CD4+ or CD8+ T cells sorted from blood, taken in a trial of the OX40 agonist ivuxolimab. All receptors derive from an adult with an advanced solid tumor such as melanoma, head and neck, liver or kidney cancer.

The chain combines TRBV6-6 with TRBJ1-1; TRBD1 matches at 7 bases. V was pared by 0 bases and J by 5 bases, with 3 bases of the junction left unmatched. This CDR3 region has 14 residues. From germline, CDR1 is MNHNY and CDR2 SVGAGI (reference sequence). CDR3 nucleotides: TGTGCCAGCAGTTACTCCCAGGGGGTGACTGAAGCTTTCTTT. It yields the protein CASSYSQGVTEAFF.

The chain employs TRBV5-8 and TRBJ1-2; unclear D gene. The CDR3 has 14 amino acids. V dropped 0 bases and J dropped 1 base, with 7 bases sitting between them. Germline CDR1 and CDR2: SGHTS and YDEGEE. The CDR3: CASSLEGLNYGYTF. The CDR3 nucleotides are TGTGCCAGCAGCTTGGAAGGACTTAACTATGGCTACACCTTC.

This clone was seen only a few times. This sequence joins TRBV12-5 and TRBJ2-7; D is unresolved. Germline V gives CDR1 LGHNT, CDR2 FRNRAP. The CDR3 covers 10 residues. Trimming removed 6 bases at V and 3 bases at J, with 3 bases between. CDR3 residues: CASGDYEQYF. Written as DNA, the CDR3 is TGTGCTAGTGGCGACTACGAGCAGTACTTC.

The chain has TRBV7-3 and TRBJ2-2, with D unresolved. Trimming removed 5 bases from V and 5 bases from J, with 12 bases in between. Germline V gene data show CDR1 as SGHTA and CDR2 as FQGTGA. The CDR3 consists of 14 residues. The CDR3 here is CASSPRSTTGELFF. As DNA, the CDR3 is TGTGCCAGCAGCCCGCGTTCTACAACCGGGGAGCTGTTTTTT.

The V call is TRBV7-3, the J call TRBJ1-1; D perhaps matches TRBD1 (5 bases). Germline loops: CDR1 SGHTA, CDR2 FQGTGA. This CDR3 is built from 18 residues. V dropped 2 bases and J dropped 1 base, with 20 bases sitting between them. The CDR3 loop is CASSLRGAGRWENTEAFF. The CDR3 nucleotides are TGTGCCAGCAGCTTACGAGGGGCAGGGAGGTGGGAGAACACTGAAGCTTTCTTT. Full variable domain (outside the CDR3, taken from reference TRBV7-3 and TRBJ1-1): GAGVSQTPSNKVTEKGKYVELRCDPISGHTALYWYRQSLGQGPEFLIYFQGTGAADDSGLPNDRFFAVRPEGSVSTLKIQRTERGDSAVYLCASSLRGAGRWENTEAFFGQGTRLTVV.

This CDR3 reads CASSRLPTDTQYF. The CDR3 nucleotides read TGTGCCAGCAGCCGCCTCCCCACAGATACGCAGTATTTT. This chain links TRBV7-2 with TRBJ2-3; D is ambiguous. This CDR3 has 13 amino acids. CDR1 and CDR2 (germline): SGHTA, FQGNSA. With 5 bases removed from V and 2 bases from J, the gap between germline ends came to 8 bases.

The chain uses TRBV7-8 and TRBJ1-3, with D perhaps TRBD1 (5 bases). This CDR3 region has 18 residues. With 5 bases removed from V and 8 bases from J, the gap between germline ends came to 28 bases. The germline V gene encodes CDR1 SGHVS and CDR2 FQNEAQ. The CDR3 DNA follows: TGTGCCAGCAGCGCTCAAGTCCCTTATCTCAAACGAGGGGACACCATATATTTT. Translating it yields CASSAQVPYLKRGDTIYF.

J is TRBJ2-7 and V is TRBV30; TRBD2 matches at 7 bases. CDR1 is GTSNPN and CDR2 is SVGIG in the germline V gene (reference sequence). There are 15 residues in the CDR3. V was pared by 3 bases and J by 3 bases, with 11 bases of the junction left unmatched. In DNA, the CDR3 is TGTGCCTGGAGGAGGTGGGGGGGACCGCACTACGAGCAGTACTTC. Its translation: CAWRRWGGPHYEQYF.

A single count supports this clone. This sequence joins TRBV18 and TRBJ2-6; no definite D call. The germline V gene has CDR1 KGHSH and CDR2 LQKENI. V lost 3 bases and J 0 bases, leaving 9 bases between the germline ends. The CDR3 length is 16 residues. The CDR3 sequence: CASSPIEDSGANVLTF. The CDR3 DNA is TGTGCCAGCTCACCTATAGAAGACTCTGGGGCCAACGTCCTGACTTTC.

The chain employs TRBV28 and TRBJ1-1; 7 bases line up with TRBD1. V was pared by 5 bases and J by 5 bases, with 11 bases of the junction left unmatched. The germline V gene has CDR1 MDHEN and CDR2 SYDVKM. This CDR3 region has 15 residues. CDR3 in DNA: TGTGCCAGCAGTCCTTCGGAGGGGGCGTGGACTGAAGCTTTCTTT. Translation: CASSPSEGAWTEAFF. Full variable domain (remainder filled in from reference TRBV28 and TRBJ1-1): DVKVTQSSRYLVKRTGEKVFLECVQDMDHENMFWYRQDPGLGLRLIYFSYDVKMKEKGDIPEGYSVSREKKERFSLILESASTNQTSMYLCASSPSEGAWTEAFFGQGTRLTVV.

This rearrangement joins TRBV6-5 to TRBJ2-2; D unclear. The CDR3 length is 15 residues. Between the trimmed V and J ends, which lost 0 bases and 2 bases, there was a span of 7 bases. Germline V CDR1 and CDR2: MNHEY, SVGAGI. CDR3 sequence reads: CASSYSGENTGELFF. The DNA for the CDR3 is TGTGCCAGCAGTTACTCAGGCGAAAACACCGGGGAGCTGTTTTTT.

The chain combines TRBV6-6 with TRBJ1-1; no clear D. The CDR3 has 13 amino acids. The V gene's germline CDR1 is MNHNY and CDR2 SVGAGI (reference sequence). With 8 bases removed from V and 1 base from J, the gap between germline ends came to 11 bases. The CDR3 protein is CASLRGENTEAFF. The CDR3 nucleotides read TGTGCCAGCCTCCGTGGGGAGAACACTGAAGCTTTCTTT.

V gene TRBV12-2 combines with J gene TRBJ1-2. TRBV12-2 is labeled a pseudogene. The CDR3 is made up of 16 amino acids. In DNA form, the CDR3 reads TGTGCAAGTCGCTTAGCGCATTACCTCGCTTCCTATGGCTACACCTTC. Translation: CASRLAHYLASYGYTF.

The CDR3 reads CASSLDATGREQYF. As DNA, the CDR3 is TGTGCCAGCAGCTTAGATGCGACGGGGCGCGAGCAGTACTTC. The V call is TRBV11-2, the J call TRBJ2-7; D could derive from TRBD1 or TRBD2 (5 bases each). From germline, CDR1 is SGHAT and CDR2 FQNNGV. The length of the CDR3 is 14 residues. V was clipped by 0 bases and J by 6 bases, with 12 bases between them. The variable domain in full, with the rest retrieved from reference TRBV11-2 and TRBJ2-7, is EAGVAQSPRYKIIEKRQSVAFWCNPISGHATLYWYQQILGQGPKLLIQFQNNGVVDDSQLPKDRFSAERLKGVDSTLKIQPAKLEDSAVYLCASSLDATGREQYFGPGTRLTVT.

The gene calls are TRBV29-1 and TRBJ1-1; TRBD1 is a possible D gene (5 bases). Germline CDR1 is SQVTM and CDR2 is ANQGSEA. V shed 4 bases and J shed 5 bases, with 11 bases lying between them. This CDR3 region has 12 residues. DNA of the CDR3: TGCAGCGTTGTCCTGGGGGAAACTGAAGCTTTCTTT. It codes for CSVVLGETEAFF. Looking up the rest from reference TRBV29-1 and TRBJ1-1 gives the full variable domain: SAVISQKPSRDICQRGTSLTIQCQVDSQVTMMFWYRQQPGQSLTLIATANQGSEATYESGFVIDKFPISRPNLTFSTLTVSNMSPEDSSIYLCSVVLGETEAFFGQGTRLTVV.

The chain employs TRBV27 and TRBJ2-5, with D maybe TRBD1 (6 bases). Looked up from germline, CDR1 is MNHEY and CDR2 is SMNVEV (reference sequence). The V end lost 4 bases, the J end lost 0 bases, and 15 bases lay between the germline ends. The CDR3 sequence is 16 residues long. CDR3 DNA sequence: TGTGCCAGCAGTTCGCTACTCGGGACATACCAAGAGACCCAGTACTTC. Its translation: CASSSLLGTYQETQYF.

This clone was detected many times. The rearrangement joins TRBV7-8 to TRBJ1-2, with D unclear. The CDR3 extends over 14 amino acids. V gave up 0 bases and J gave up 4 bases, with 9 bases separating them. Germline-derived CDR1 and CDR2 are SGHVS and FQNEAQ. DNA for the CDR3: TGTGCCAGCAGCTTAGCGCTGGGGTTCTATGGCTACACCTTC. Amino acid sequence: CASSLALGFYGYTF. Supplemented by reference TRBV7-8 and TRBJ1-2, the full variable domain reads GAGVSQSPRYKVAKRGQDVALRCDPISGHVSLFWYQQALGQGPEFLTYFQNEAQLDKSGLPSDRFFAERPEGSVSTLKIQRTQQEDSAVYLCASSLALGFYGYTFGSGTRLTVV.

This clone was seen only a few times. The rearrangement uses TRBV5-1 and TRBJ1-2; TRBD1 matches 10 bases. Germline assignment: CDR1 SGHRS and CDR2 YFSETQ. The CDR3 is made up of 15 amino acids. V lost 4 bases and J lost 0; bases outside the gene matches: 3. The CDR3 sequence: CASSRDRGSNYGYTF. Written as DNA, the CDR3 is TGCGCCAGCAGCCGGGACAGGGGTTCTAACTATGGCTACACCTTC.

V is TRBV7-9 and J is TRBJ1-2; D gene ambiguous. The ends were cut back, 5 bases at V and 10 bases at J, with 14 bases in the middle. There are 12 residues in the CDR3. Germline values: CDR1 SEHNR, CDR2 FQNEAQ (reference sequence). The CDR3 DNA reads TGTGCCAGCAGCCCACTGGACGGTCTCTACACCTTC. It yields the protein CASSPLDGLYTF.

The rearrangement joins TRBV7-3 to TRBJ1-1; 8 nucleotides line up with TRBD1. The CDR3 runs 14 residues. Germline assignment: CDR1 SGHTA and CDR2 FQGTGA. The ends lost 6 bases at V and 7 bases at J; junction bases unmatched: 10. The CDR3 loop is CASRRGQGMGEAFF. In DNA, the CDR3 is TGTGCCAGCAGACGAGGACAGGGTATGGGTGAAGCTTTCTTT.

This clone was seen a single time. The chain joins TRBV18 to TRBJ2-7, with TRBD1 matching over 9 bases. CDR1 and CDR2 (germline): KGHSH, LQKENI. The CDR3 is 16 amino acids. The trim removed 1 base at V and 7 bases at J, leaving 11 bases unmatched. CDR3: CASSPRAGTGIGEQYF. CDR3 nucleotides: TGTGCCAGCTCACCACGAGCCGGGACAGGGATCGGTGAGCAGTACTTC.

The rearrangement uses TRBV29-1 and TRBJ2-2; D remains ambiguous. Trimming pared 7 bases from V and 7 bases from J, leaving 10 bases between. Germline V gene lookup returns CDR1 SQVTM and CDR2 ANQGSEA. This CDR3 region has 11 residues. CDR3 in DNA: TGCAGCGCGGACGGTGGCGGGGAGCTGTTTTTT. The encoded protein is CSADGGGELFF.